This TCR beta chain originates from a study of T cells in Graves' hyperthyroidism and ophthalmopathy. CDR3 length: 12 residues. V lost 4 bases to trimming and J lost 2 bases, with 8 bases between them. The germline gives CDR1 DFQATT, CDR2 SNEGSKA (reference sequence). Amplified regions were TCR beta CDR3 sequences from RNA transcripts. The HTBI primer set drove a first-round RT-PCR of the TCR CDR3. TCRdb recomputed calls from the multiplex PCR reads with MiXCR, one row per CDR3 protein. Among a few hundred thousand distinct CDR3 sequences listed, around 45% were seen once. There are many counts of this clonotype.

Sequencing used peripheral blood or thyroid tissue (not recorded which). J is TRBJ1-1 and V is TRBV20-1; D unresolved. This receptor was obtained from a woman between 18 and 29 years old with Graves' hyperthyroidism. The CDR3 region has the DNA TGCAGTGCTATAGGACCTAACACTGAAGCTTTCTTT. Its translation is CSAIGPNTEAFF.